Below are 24 T cell receptor beta chains sequenced from a single sample in a study of metastatic and nonmetastatic thyroid tumors. MiXCR reprocessed the PCR reads for TCRdb. The sample yields fewer than 50,000 clones, 25% to 30% seen once. Each patient came to thyroid surgery without any prior treatment (of any kind). Sequences were obtained from blood. The source of these receptors is a male donor with papillary thyroid cancer or a benign thyroid nodule (not recorded which). Some clones in this sample may be carry-over from other donors' samples.

This clone occurred a few times. One junction end does not reproduce the germline sequence, and a read error may be involved. The genes are TRBV6-5 and TRBJ1-1, with a tentative D call TRBD1 (6 bases). This CDR3 region has 14 residues. Germline V gives CDR1 MNHEY, CDR2 SVGAGI. The CDR3 bases are TGTGTCAGCAGTTACGGGGACATGAACACTGAAGCTTTCTTT. Translating it yields CVSSYGDMNTEAFF.

This clone occurred many times. This chain links TRBV13 with TRBJ2-7; 9 bases are a match to TRBD1. Germline trimming cut 5 bases from V and 6 bases from J; bases unmatched to any gene: 8. Germline V gene lookup returns CDR1 PRHDT and CDR2 FYEKMQ (reference sequence). This CDR3 contains 14 residues. This CDR3 is CASSGHRGRGEQYF. The DNA for the CDR3 is TGTGCCAGCAGCGGACACAGGGGGCGCGGCGAGCAGTACTTC.

J is TRBJ2-7 and V is TRBV20-1; possible D gene TRBD2, 6 bases. Trimming removed 5 bases from V and 0 bases from J, with 14 bases in between. The CDR3 is made up of 14 amino acids. Germline V gene lookup returns CDR1 DFQATT and CDR2 SNEGSKA (reference sequence). CDR3 nucleotide sequence: TGCAGTGCTGTTATAGCGGAAAGCTCCTACGAGCAGTACTTC. Translated, it gives CSAVIAESSYEQYF.

There are a few counts of this clone. The chain uses TRBV2 and TRBJ1-4; D possibly corresponds to TRBD1 (5 bases). Looked up from germline, CDR1 is SNHLY and CDR2 is FYNNEI. Trimming removed 7 bases from V and 4 bases from J, with 13 bases in between. The CDR3 length is 14 residues. The CDR3 coding sequence is TGTGCCAGCAATGTCGGGGGGTATAATGAAAAACTGTTTTTT. Protein: CASNVGGYNEKLFF.

The chain combines TRBV5-1 with TRBJ2-7, with D perhaps matching TRBD2 (6 bases). Per the germline V gene, CDR1 is SGHRS and CDR2 is YFSETQ. The CDR3 has 16 amino acids. V was shortened by 4 bases and J by 4 bases, with 21 bases between the two germline ends. CDR3 sequence (DNA): TGCGCCAGCAGCCAGAAGGGACTCCCAGGTGGGTACGAGCAGTACTTC. Translation: CASSQKGLPGGYEQYF.

A few counts support this clone. The chain combines TRBV4-3 with TRBJ2-6, with D possibly being TRBD1 (5 bases). The germline CDR1 and CDR2 sequences are LGHNA and YSLEER. Trimming removed 0 bases from V and 2 bases from J, with 8 bases in between. The CDR3 is 16 residues long. CDR3 protein: CASSQEEGAGANVLTF. The DNA for the CDR3 is TGCGCCAGCAGCCAAGAAGAAGGGGCTGGGGCCAACGTCCTGACTTTC.

Regarding this clone: The conserved final phenylalanine or tryptophan is absent from the CDR3, which likely points to a read error. The J gene is TRBJ2-7, the V gene TRBV3-1, with D hard to call. Looked up from germline, CDR1 is LGHDT and CDR2 is YNNKEL (reference sequence). The CDR3 is made up of 15 amino acids. V lost 1 base and J 3 bases, leaving 13 bases between the germline ends. CDR3 amino acids: CASSQAHHGHYEQYL. The CDR3 nucleotides read TGTGCCAGCAGCCAAGCTCACCACGGGCACTACGAGCAGTACTTG.

This clone was counted at least ten times. The chain employs TRBV7-8 and TRBJ2-7; TRBD1 matches at 8 bases. The V gene's germline CDR1 is SGHVS and CDR2 FQNEAQ. V trimming: 5 bases; J trimming: 7 bases; junction bases outside the gene matches: 7. CDR3 length: 13 residues. CDR3 bases: TGTGCCAGCAGCCTAAGGACAGGGCAAGAGCAGTACTTC. Protein product: CASSLRTGQEQYF.

This clone was seen ten or more times. A much larger clone is a single base away; this may be a read error. The chain uses TRBV28 and TRBJ1-2; no clear D gene. Germline assignment: CDR1 MDHEN and CDR2 SYDVKM. Trimming left V 4 bases short and J 4 bases short, with 4 bases between. The CDR3 loop spans 11 amino acids. CDR3 coding DNA: TGTGCCAGCAGTTCGTGCTATGGCTACACCTTC. Translation: CASSSCYGYTF.

A few counts support this clone. Because it lacks the conserved phenylalanine or tryptophan at the end, this CDR3 is likely a read error. The chain couples TRBV6-5 to TRBJ2-3, with D uncertain. The germline V gene encodes CDR1 MNHEY and CDR2 SVGAGI. The V gene lost 2 bases and the J gene lost 1 base, with 7 bases spanning the gap. The CDR3 has 14 amino acids. Here the CDR3 reads CASSYVGGTDTQYL. CDR3 in DNA: TGTGCCAGCAGTTACGTTGGGGGCACAGATACGCAGTATTTG.

In its sample, this clone was seen many times. The rearrangement uses TRBV6-5 and TRBJ2-3; possible D gene TRBD1, 5 bases. Trimming pared 2 bases from V and 2 bases from J, leaving 8 bases between. The germline CDR1 and CDR2 sequences are MNHEY and SVGAGI. The CDR3 extends over 14 amino acids. CDR3 sequence reads: CASSYQGHTDTQYF. The CDR3 nucleotides are TGTGCCAGCAGTTACCAAGGACACACAGATACGCAGTATTTT.

The sample holds many counts of this clone. This could be a read error, since a much larger clone is one nucleotide away. Other DNA sequences from this sample encode an identical CDR3 as well. The rearrangement uses TRBV28 and TRBJ1-4; 10 bases are a match to TRBD1. This CDR3 has 14 amino acids. Germline CDR1 is MDHEN and CDR2 is SYDVKM. This CDR3 is CASSSGQGHERLFF. The CDR3 DNA follows: TGTGCCAGCAGTTCGGGACAGGGGCATGAAAGACTGTTTTTT.

This clone was seen many times. V is TRBV3-1 and J is TRBJ1-1, with a tentative D call TRBD1 (5 bases). Germline V gene data show CDR1 as LGHDT and CDR2 as YNNKEL (reference sequence). Trimming cost V 3 bases and J 11 bases, with 16 bases left between them. This CDR3 contains 13 residues. CDR3 protein: CASSHGGRNRAFF. DNA of the CDR3: TGTGCCAGCAGCCACGGGGGGAGAAACAGGGCTTTCTTT.

J is TRBJ2-3 and V is TRBV6-2 or TRBV6-3; perhaps TRBD2 as D (6 bases). The CDR3 is 16 residues long. Germline CDR1 is MNHEY and CDR2 is SVGEGT. The V gene lost 3 bases and the J gene lost 2 bases, with 15 bases spanning the gap. CDR3 sequence reads: CASSYWDLQNTDTQYF. CDR3 sequence (DNA): TGTGCCAGCAGTTATTGGGACTTGCAGAACACAGATACGCAGTATTTT.

The chain joins TRBV20-1 to TRBJ1-2, with D hard to call. The CDR3 is 13 residues long. Germline V gene sequence: CDR1 DFQATT, CDR2 SNEGSKA (reference sequence). Trimming cost V 2 bases and J 4 bases, with 11 bases left between them. The CDR3 loop reads CSARLSVVYGYTF. As DNA, the CDR3 is TGCAGTGCTAGACTCTCTGTTGTCTATGGCTACACCTTC.

This clone has a count of ten or more. The chain recombines TRBV9 with TRBJ2-3; 10 bases agree with TRBD1. The CDR3 consists of 15 residues. V dropped 4 bases and J dropped 4; count of bases not matched to a gene: 6. Germline assignment: CDR1 SGDLS and CDR2 YYNGEE. DNA of the CDR3: TGTGCCAGCAGCCCGGGACAGGGGTTGGCAGATACGCAGTATTTT. Its translation: CASSPGQGLADTQYF.

V and J are TRBV18 and TRBJ2-7; no clear D. Germline CDR1 is KGHSH and CDR2 is LQKENI. Trimming cost V 0 bases and J 6 bases, with 12 bases left between them. The CDR3 spans 14 residues. The CDR3 sequence is CASSPPVPPGEQYF. Here the CDR3 DNA reads TGTGCCAGCTCACCACCGGTTCCCCCCGGCGAGCAGTACTTC.

Points on this clone: The germline gene is not matched at one end of the junction; a read error may be the cause. Other DNA sequences in the sample encode the same CDR3. The chain joins TRBV5-1 to TRBJ2-7, with D uncertain. CDR1 is SGHRS, CDR2 YFSETQ, per germline. The CDR3 sequence is 13 residues long. The CDR3 DNA is TGTGCCAGCAACACTGGTGACTCCTACGAGCAGTACTTC. Protein sequence: CASNTGDSYEQYF. Complete variable domain (other parts from reference TRBV5-1 and TRBJ2-7): KAGVTQTPRYLIKTRGQQVTLSCSPISGHRSVSWYQQTPGQGLQFLFEYFSETQRNKGNFPGRFSGRQFSNSRSEMNVSTLELGDSALYLCASNTGDSYEQYFGPGTRLTVT.

The table lists this clone with many counts. V gene TRBV2 combines with J gene TRBJ2-6, with TRBD1 as a possible D gene (6 bases). CDR1 and CDR2 (germline): SNHLY, FYNNEI. The CDR3 contains 16 residues. Trimming took off 5 bases at V and 0 bases at J, with 11 bases between the two ends. CDR3 protein: CASSRNRASGANVLTF. As DNA, the CDR3 is TGTGCCAGCAGTCGAAACAGGGCCTCTGGGGCCAACGTCCTGACTTTC.

With respect to this clone: One end of the junction fails to match germline, which may point to a read error. The rearrangement links TRBV19 to TRBJ2-1, with a weak D call TRBD1 (5 bases). CDR3 length: 16 residues. Germline CDR1 LNHDA, CDR2 SQIVND (reference sequence). The DNA of the CDR3 is TGTGCTAGTAGTCTGTGCGGCTCGACAGTTCTCAATGAGCAGTTCTTC. This encodes CASSLCGSTVLNEQFF. The complete variable domain, with remaining parts taken from reference TRBV19 and TRBJ2-1, reads DGGITQSPKYLFRKEGQNVTLSCEQNLNHDAMYWYRQDPGQGLRLIYYSQIVNDFQKGDIAEGYSVSREKKESFPLTVTSAQKNPTAFYLCASSLCGSTVLNEQFFGPGTRLTVL.

This clone was recorded at least ten times. CDR3 residues: CASMVVSSGFSESSYNEQFF. CDR3 bases: TGTGCCAGTATGGTTGTGTCTAGCGGGTTTAGTGAAAGCTCCTACAATGAGCAGTTCTTC. The genes are TRBV19 and TRBJ2-1, with TRBD2 identical over 8 bases. Germline CDR1 and CDR2: LNHDA and SQIVND (reference sequence). The CDR3 covers 20 residues. The V gene end was trimmed by 7 bases and the J gene end by 0 bases; junction bases not matched to a gene: 20.

A note on this clone: This likely comes from a read error, as the CDR3 has no conserved phenylalanine or tryptophan at its end. The DNA is left out, because the CDR3 cannot be placed on it with certainty; the CDR3 is given as TCRdb lists it. This sequence joins TRBV10-1 and TRBJ2-2; no DNA check was done on the table's D call, TRBD1. CDR1 and CDR2 (germline): WNHNN, SYGVQD (reference sequence). The CDR3 comprises 14 residues, both ends counted. The CDR3 spells CASSDGGNTGELFV.

The table lists this clone with a few counts. The V and J genes are TRBV2 and TRBJ2-7, with 7 bases matching TRBD2. CDR1 is SNHLY and CDR2 is FYNNEI in the germline V gene. Trimming took 6 bases from V and 7 from J; bases not matched to a gene: 12. CDR3 length: 14 residues. The CDR3 region is CASRTSYLRREQYF. In nucleotides, the CDR3 is TGTGCCAGCAGGACTAGCTACCTACGGAGGGAGCAGTACTTC.

The gene calls are TRBV27 and TRBJ2-7; 8 nucleotides line up with TRBD1. The V and J ends lost 7 bases and 6 bases, in that order; junction bases with no gene match: 5. Per the germline V gene, CDR1 is MNHEY and CDR2 is SMNVEV (reference sequence). This CDR3 is 12 amino acids long. The CDR3 loop reads CASIGTGGEQYF. In nucleotides, the CDR3 is TGTGCCAGCATTGGGACAGGCGGCGAGCAGTACTTC.